This TCR beta chain appears in the sequencing data of a study of T cells in localized non-small cell lung cancer (dated by TCRdb to the early 2020s). Looking at the study overall: T cell repertoires of 200 to 300 early-stage NSCLC patients were analyzed, with tumors being compared against uninvolved tumor-adjacent lungs. The mean age of the NSCLC patients was approximately 71 years, with 130 or so men and around 110 women. The cohort was made up of around 220 treatment-naive NSCLC patients whose localized lung tumors had been resected.

At diagnosis, peripheral blood, uninvolved tumor-adjacent lung and tumor were collected and stored as a combination of fresh-frozen and FFPE material. For TCR repertoire profiling, the blood samples were analyzed as peripheral blood mononuclear cells. Study-wide conclusions, independent of this receptor: Because multi-region sequencing of the tumors was not done, intratumor heterogeneity could not be ruled out. The highest T cell clonality was observed in uninvolved tumor-adjacent lung, where clonality exceeded that of tumor, suggesting that antigenic responses were more focused in uninvolved tumor-adjacent lung. Higher blood T cell density associated with longer overall survival, while higher adjacent-lung clonality associated with shorter survival. Of the top 100 tumor clones, a median of roughly 60 were detected in paired uninvolved adjacent lung; about 26 were also among that lung's top 100. Since the design was exploratory, TCR variables were selected using unadjusted p-values with no false-discovery rate correction.

The sample holds one count of this clone. Its antigen remains undetermined. Per-base quality was not reported, and no clone a single base away is much larger than it. The immunoSEQ Assay was used to sequence TCR beta CDR3 regions from DNA. Concerning the study's data processing: T cell density was computed as TCR beta template counts normalized to usable DNA estimated by amplifying housekeeping genes. Richness was estimated with the preseqR package, extrapolating to 400,000 templates for PBMC samples and 120,000 templates for tissue samples. Clonality was calculated as one minus Pielou's evenness. Tissue-enriched TCRs were identified through differential abundance testing performed on productive amino-acid clonotypes, with a minimum total count of 5 and an alpha of 0.1. The Jaccard Index and the Morisita Overlap Index were used to measure how much the repertoires overlapped between compartments. GLIPH grouped TCR beta CDR3s together with public tetramer-defined viral CDR3s, and a viral motif had to include at least three viral sequences and show V-gene enrichment. TCRdb carries this immuneACCESS record with in-frame sequences only. Its versions omit some clonotypes, under half of them owing to an unresolved V gene in the studies checked, with the rest unexplained. That table is the source of V, J and clone size, and D and trimming were worked out from the DNA. Recorded for this sample are about 33,000 clones; roughly 90% of them occurred a single time. The top ten constitute more than 4% of the sample.

CDR1 and CDR2 are drawn from the germline V gene: SNHLY, FYNNEI. Including the terminal cysteine and phenylalanine, the CDR3 comprises 12 residues. The sequence is cut down to CDR3 DNA, 36 bases in frame from base 1. V and J lose 7 bases and 5 bases, and a span of 11 bases separates them. The rearranged chain carries TRBV2 and TRBJ1-2; no D gene is confidently identified. Sequencing used peripheral blood, obtained before any cancer treatment. The TCR comes from a man between 35 and 75 years old with stage I lung adenocarcinoma. DNA sequence: TGTGCCAGCAATCTACTATCATATGGCTACACCTTC. It codes for CASNLLSYGYTF.